One and the same sample provided the 3 T cell receptor beta chains below, sequenced in a study of T-cell reconstitution after alpha-beta-depleted transplantation in children (dated by TCRdb to the mid-2010s). Libraries were prepared through PCR. The sequencing machine was an Illumina HiSeq 2500. TCR library preparation used molecular barcoding, with unique molecular identifiers applied to normalize quantification of the TCRbeta repertoire. TCRdb cleaned the public reads at Q25 with fastp, built clones with MiXCR and kept in-frame beta chains. Rows are unified per CDR3 protein, each entry keeping the most common DNA and genes. This sample lists around 380,000 distinct CDR3 sequences; 11% were detected once. Approximately 5% of the sample is taken by the ten largest. Sequencing was performed on PBMCs from the stem cell graft donor, taken from the stem cell graft. The receptor set was obtained from a human donor who donated a stem cell graft to a child with acute myeloid leukemia.

This clonotype showed up many times. The chain carries TRBV3-1 and TRBJ2-3; 8 bases map to TRBD2. Germline values: CDR1 LGHDT, CDR2 YNNKEL (reference sequence). The CDR3 totals 16 residues. The V segment lost 1 base and the J segment 6 bases; nucleotides outside the gene matches: 9. CDR3 in DNA: TGTGCCAGCAGCCAAGGTGGGACTAGAGGTTTCGATACGCAGTATTTT. This gives the protein CASSQGGTRGFDTQYF.

V usage is TRBV10-3 and J usage is TRBJ2-5; TRBD2 might be the D (5 bases). Germline V gene lookup returns CDR1 ENHRY and CDR2 SYGVKD. The CDR3 runs 13 residues. V lost 8 bases and J lost 1, with 11 bases in between. CDR3 sequence: CAISAVAQETQYF. Written as DNA, the CDR3 is TGTGCCATCTCAGCGGTGGCCCAAGAGACCCAGTACTTC.

This rearrangement joins TRBV20-1 to TRBJ2-6; 7 nucleotides line up with TRBD1. V was clipped by 6 bases and J by 4 bases; unmatched bases: 9. This CDR3 comprises 15 residues. The V gene's germline CDR1 is DFQATT and CDR2 SNEGSKA (reference sequence). Written as DNA, the CDR3 is TGCAGTGCAAAGACAGGGCTTGCAGGGGCCAACGTCCTGACTTTC. Its translation is CSAKTGLAGANVLTF.